This T cell receptor (beta chain) was captured by sequencing in a study of shared clonotypes between healthy human individuals. Germline lookup yields CDR1 SGHRS and CDR2 YFSETQ. The CDR3 totals 15 residues. V trimming: 4 bases; J trimming: 2 bases; junction bases outside the gene matches: 5. This clone was seen once. The protocol was immunoSEQ multiplex PCR, while the TCRdb copy is restricted to in-frame clones and leaves out a portion. The sample consists of fewer than 650,000 clones, around 81% of them appearing once. This TCR derives from a middle-aged woman in good health. Some clones in this sample may be carry-over from other donors' samples. Sequencing was performed on PBMCs. This chain connects TRBV5-1 to TRBJ2-2, with TRBD1 matching 7 bases. CDR3: CASSTWDRNTGELFF. CDR3 in DNA: TGCGCCAGCAGCACCTGGGACAGAAACACCGGGGAGCTGTTTTTT.